Presented here are 4 T cell receptor beta chains from one specimen sequenced in a study of T cells and Merkel cell carcinoma outcomes. Profiled with immunoSEQ multiplex PCR; TCRdb holds only in-frame clones, not every one. The repertoire consists of about 15,000 clones, with approximately 92% occurring once and the leading ten covering more than 1.5%. Sample: tumor tissue from Merkel cell carcinoma. Source of these receptors: a human donor with Merkel cell carcinoma.

The J gene is TRBJ2-1, the V gene TRBV19; D uncertain. The germline V and J ends were trimmed by 7 bases and 5 bases, with 12 bases remaining between them. The CDR3 is 13 amino acids. The V gene's germline CDR1 is LNHDA and CDR2 SQIVND (reference sequence). The CDR3 DNA is TGTGCCAGTACGGACCGGGCCGACAATGAGCAGTTCTTC. Amino acids: CASTDRADNEQFF.

The rearrangement uses TRBV11-2 and TRBJ1-1, with D uncertain. V lost 1 base, J lost 1 base, and 7 bases lay in between. The CDR3 extends over 14 amino acids. Germline-derived CDR1 and CDR2 are SGHAT and FQNNGV. CDR3 nucleotide sequence: TGTGCCAGCAGCTTAGGATATGAGAACACTGAAGCTTTCTTT. Its translation is CASSLGYENTEAFF.

The chain recombines TRBV7-9 with TRBJ2-5; no firm D call. The length of the CDR3 is 15 residues. Germline loops: CDR1 SEHNR, CDR2 FQNEAQ (reference sequence). The V end was cut by 2 bases, the J end by 0 bases, with 10 bases between. The CDR3 bases are TGTGCCAGCAGCTTAACATCTTGGTACCAAGAGACCCAGTACTTC. It yields the protein CASSLTSWYQETQYF.

V gene TRBV5-6 combines with J gene TRBJ1-1, with D possibly matching TRBD1 (6 bases). The CDR3 loop spans 14 amino acids. CDR1 and CDR2 from the germline V gene are SGHDT and YYEEEE. V was cut by 1 base and J by 3 bases, with 10 bases left in between. The DNA for the CDR3 is TGTGCCAGCAGCTTGCAGGGGTGGGACACTGAAGCTTTCTTT. Translating it yields CASSLQGWDTEAFF. Full variable domain (rest looked up from reference TRBV5-6 and TRBJ1-1): DAGVTQSPTHLIKTRGQQVTLRCSPKSGHDTVSWYQQALGQGPQFIFQYYEEEERQRGNFPDRFSGHQFPNYSSELNVNALLLGDSALYLCASSLQGWDTEAFFGQGTRLTVV.